These 28 T cell receptor beta chains originate from one sample sequenced in a study of T cell responses to AZD1222 COVID-19 vaccine. Only in-frame clones appear in the TCRdb table, and some are missing; sequencing was by immunoSEQ multiplex PCR. The data contain about 45,000 clones, around 77% of them seen just once; the ten biggest clones take up roughly 20%. The material was peripheral blood, obtained 28 days after the second dose of the MenACWY control vaccine. These receptors all stem from an adult who received the MenACWY meningococcal vaccine as a control.

The chain combines TRBV7-2 with TRBJ1-2; D not certain. The ends were cut back, 2 bases at V and 4 bases at J, with 14 bases in the middle. CDR3 length: 15 residues. Germline-derived CDR1 and CDR2 are SGHTA and FQGNSA. The CDR3 sequence: CASSLRQVYRYGYTF. The CDR3 coding sequence is TGTGCCAGCAGCTTACGTCAGGTTTACCGCTATGGCTACACCTTC.

Points on this clone: The junction departs from the called germline gene at one end, perhaps through a read error. The rearrangement uses TRBV7-2 and TRBJ2-1; D possibly corresponds to TRBD1 (6 bases). The germline V gene has CDR1 SGHTA and CDR2 FQGNSA. CDR3 length: 14 amino acids. As DNA, the CDR3 is TGTGCCAACAGCCAGGGGAAGGGACACAATGAGCAGTTCTTC. Amino acid sequence: CANSQGKGHNEQFF.

This chain connects TRBV5-1 to TRBJ2-7, with 8 positions matching TRBD1. The CDR3 totals 14 residues. The J segment lost 2 bases and the V segment lost 4 bases, leaving 5 bases of the junction unmatched. Looked up from germline, CDR1 is SGHRS and CDR2 is YFSETQ. The CDR3 protein is CASSLTGETYEQYV. CDR3 coding DNA: TGCGCCAGCAGCCTGACAGGGGAGACCTACGAGCAGTACGTC.

The V call is TRBV27, the J call TRBJ2-7; D gene uncertain. CDR1 and CDR2 from the germline V gene are MNHEY and SMNVEV (reference sequence). The CDR3 runs to 15 residues. V lost 6 bases and J lost 2, with 17 bases in between. The CDR3 protein is CASRTSGMYAYEQYF. The DNA for the CDR3 is TGTGCCAGCAGAACTTCTGGAATGTACGCCTACGAGCAGTACTTC.

The gene calls are TRBV2 and TRBJ1-1; TRBD1 aligns across 7 bases. The junction had 6 bases not matched to a gene; V was cut back by 4 bases and J by 4 bases. This CDR3 is 14 amino acids long. CDR1 and CDR2 (germline): SNHLY, FYNNEI. The CDR3, as DNA: TGTGCCAGCAGTGCCAGGGGGTGGAGCACTGAAGCTTTCTTT. Protein sequence: CASSARGWSTEAFF.

This chain connects TRBV5-1 to TRBJ2-4; no clear D gene. CDR3 length equals 13 residues. CDR1 is SGHRS, CDR2 YFSETQ, per germline. V was cut by 2 bases and J by 8 bases, with 11 bases left in between. CDR3 DNA sequence: TGCGCCAGCAGCTTCGGCGATCGGGACATTCAGTACTTC. It yields the protein CASSFGDRDIQYF.

The chain combines TRBV30 with TRBJ2-5; no firm D call. V was shortened by 0 bases and J by 5 bases, with 4 bases between the two germline ends. This CDR3 comprises 11 residues. From germline, CDR1 is GTSNPN and CDR2 SVGIG (reference sequence). In DNA, the CDR3 is TGTGCCTGGAGTGTAGCGGAGACCCAGTACTTC. Protein: CAWSVAETQYF. Full variable domain (rest looked up from reference TRBV30 and TRBJ2-5): SQTIHQWPATLVQPVGSPLSLECTVEGTSNPNLYWYRQAAGRGLQLLFYSVGIGQISSEVPQNLSASRPQDRQFILSSKKLLLSDSGFYLCAWSVAETQYFGPGTRLLVL.

The chain employs TRBV29-1 and TRBJ2-7; D remains unclear. V was trimmed by 7 bases and J by 0 bases, leaving 7 bases between them. Looked up from germline, CDR1 is SQVTM and CDR2 is ANQGSEA. The CDR3 covers 11 residues. CDR3 nucleotide sequence: TGCAGCGCTGGCGGCTCCTACGAGCAGTACTTC. This codes for CSAGGSYEQYF.

This clone occurred once. CDR3 bases: TGTGCCACCACCCCCGGGACTAGCATCAATGAGCAGTTCTTC. Translated, it gives CATTPGTSINEQFF. The chain joins TRBV15 to TRBJ2-1; 9 bases fit TRBD2. Trimming removed 7 bases from V and 6 bases from J; junction bases left unmatched: 7. This CDR3 has 14 residues. In germline, CDR1 is LNHNV, CDR2 YYDKDF (reference sequence).

V is TRBV9 and J is TRBJ1-1, with D possibly TRBD1 on 6 matching bases. The CDR3 sequence is 14 residues long. V was pared by 0 bases and J by 1 base, with 7 bases between. From germline, CDR1 is SGDLS and CDR2 YYNGEE. The CDR3, as DNA: TGTGCCAGCAGCGTAGCACAGGGGAACACTGAAGCTTTCTTT. It specifies CASSVAQGNTEAFF.

CDR3 bases: TGTGCCAGCTCATCGAGAGGGGGAGGAGAGACCCAGTACTTC. Residues: CASSSRGGGETQYF. The rearrangement joins TRBV18 to TRBJ2-5; either TRBD1 or TRBD2 may supply D (6 bases each). The germline V gene encodes CDR1 KGHSH and CDR2 LQKENI. The CDR3 is made up of 14 amino acids. Trimming left V 5 bases short and J 4 bases short, with 14 bases between.

V and J are TRBV15 and TRBJ1-2; maybe TRBD1 (6 bases). V was trimmed by 4 bases and J by 4 bases, leaving 16 bases between them. Looked up from germline, CDR1 is LNHNV and CDR2 is YYDKDF (reference sequence). The CDR3 covers 15 residues. DNA for the CDR3: TGTGCCACCAGCACCGCCGGGGGGCCGGGCTATGGCTACACCTTC. This sequence encodes CATSTAGGPGYGYTF. Using reference TRBV15 and TRBJ1-2 for the parts outside the CDR3, the full variable domain is DAMVIQNPRYQVTQFGKPVTLSCSQTLNHNVMYWYQQKSSQAPKLLFHYYDKDFNNEADTPDNFQSRRPNTSFCFLDIRSPGLGDTAMYLCATSTAGGPGYGYTFGSGTRLTVV.

CDR3 sequence: CASRWRGGPTDTQYF. The DNA for the CDR3 is TGTGCCAGCCGGTGGAGGGGGGGCCCGACAGATACGCAGTATTTT. The chain recombines TRBV3-1 (or the pseudogene TRBV3-2) with TRBJ2-3; D possibly corresponds to TRBD2 (7 bases). CDR1 is LGHDT, CDR2 YNNKEL, per germline (reference sequence). The CDR3 is made up of 15 amino acids. Trimming shortened V by 8 bases and J by 3 bases, and 18 bases separated the two germline ends.

The chain links TRBV11-1 to TRBJ1-1, with unresolved D. The CDR3 extends over 14 amino acids. Per the germline V gene, CDR1 is SGHAT and CDR2 is FQDESV (reference sequence). V was trimmed by 5 bases and J by 1 base, leaving 11 bases between them. The CDR3 nucleotides read TGTGCCAGCAGCCCCTCGAGGACGAACACTGAAGCTTTCTTT. It translates to CASSPSRTNTEAFF. Complete variable domain (other parts from reference TRBV11-1 and TRBJ1-1): EAEVAQSPRYKITEKSQAVAFWCDPISGHATLYWYRQILGQGPELLVQFQDESVVDDSQLPKDRFSAERLKGVDSTLKIQPAELGDSAMYLCASSPSRTNTEAFFGQGTRLTVV.

The V call is TRBV5-1, the J call TRBJ2-3, with D tentatively TRBD2 (6 bases). The germline CDR1 and CDR2 sequences are SGHRS and YFSETQ. Deletions cut 6 bases from V and 5 bases from J, with 10 bases between. CDR3 length: 12 residues. CDR3 loop: CASTRLGDTQYF. The CDR3 DNA reads TGCGCCAGCACCAGACTAGGAGATACGCAGTATTTT.

V and J are TRBV10-3 and TRBJ1-2, with TRBD1 matching over 7 bases. Trimming cost V 2 bases and J 8 bases; bases outside gene matches: 8. CDR1 ENHRY and CDR2 SYGVKD come from the germline V gene. The length of the CDR3 is 14 residues. CDR3 residues: CAISEPDRALGYTF. The CDR3 bases are TGTGCCATCAGTGAGCCTGACAGGGCATTAGGCTACACCTTC.

The V call is TRBV18, the J call TRBJ2-6; D is perhaps TRBD1 (5 bases). The V end was cut by 3 bases, the J end by 0 bases, with 15 bases between. Germline V gene sequence: CDR1 KGHSH, CDR2 LQKENI. The CDR3 length is 18 residues. This CDR3 is CASSPRTPKSSGANVLTF. CDR3 DNA: TGTGCCAGCTCACCCCGGACACCAAAATCCTCTGGGGCCAACGTCCTGACTTTC.

V gene TRBV5-8 combines with J gene TRBJ1-6; the D is unclear. The CDR3 has 14 residues. Germline V gives CDR1 SGHTS, CDR2 YDEGEE. Trimming took 4 bases from V and 8 from J, leaving 13 bases between them. The CDR3 DNA sequence: TGTGCCAGCAGCCGCGACCTAGAAGATTCACCCCTCCACTTT. This translates into CASSRDLEDSPLHF.

This clone showed up just a few times. This chain joins TRBV29-1 and TRBJ1-1; the match to TRBD1 covers 9 bases. This CDR3 spans 12 amino acids. Germline V gene sequence: CDR1 SQVTM, CDR2 ANQGSEA. V gave up 7 bases and J gave up 5 bases; unmatched junction bases: 5. CDR3 bases: TGCAGCGGCCGACAGGGGGTGACTGAAGCTTTCTTT. Translation gives CSGRQGVTEAFF.

The genes are TRBV5-4 and TRBJ2-1; 9 nucleotides line up with TRBD1. Germline CDR1 is SGHNT and CDR2 is YYREEE (reference sequence). This CDR3 comprises 16 residues. V lost 4 bases, J lost 12 bases, and 17 bases stayed unmatched. For the CDR3, the DNA is TGTGCCAGCAGCCACCAAACCTCCGGGACAGGGAAAGGGCAGTTCTTC. Translated, it gives CASSHQTSGTGKGQFF.

CDR3 sequence (DNA): TGTGCCAGCTCACCAGGCCAGACGGGGGACTCGTTTTTT. It is translated as CASSPGQTGDSFF. The chain couples TRBV18 to TRBJ1-4, with D possibly being TRBD1 (5 bases). Germline CDR1 and CDR2: KGHSH and LQKENI. V lost 2 bases and J 16 bases, leaving 17 bases between the germline ends. This CDR3 has 13 amino acids.

This clone was seen only a few times. The V and J genes are TRBV20-1 and TRBJ2-4, with 10 nucleotides matching TRBD2. In germline, CDR1 is DFQATT, CDR2 SNEGSKA (reference sequence). The junction had 12 bases not matched to a gene; V was cut back by 3 bases and J by 16 bases. This CDR3 comprises 13 residues. DNA for the CDR3: TGCAGTGCTAGTAGGTTGGGTAGCGGGGGGATCTACTTC. It encodes CSASRLGSGGIYF.

The rearrangement links TRBV10-3 to TRBJ2-5; 8 bases agree with TRBD2. V was clipped by 6 bases and J by 4 bases; unmatched bases: 4. Germline loops: CDR1 ENHRY, CDR2 SYGVKD. The CDR3 sequence is 13 residues long. This CDR3 is CAIREAGVETQYF. Written as DNA, the CDR3 is TGTGCCATCAGAGAAGCGGGAGTAGAGACCCAGTACTTC.

V usage is TRBV30 and J usage is TRBJ1-2; 7 bases are shared with TRBD1. V was clipped by 7 bases and J by 2 bases; unmatched bases: 4. The germline V gene encodes CDR1 GTSNPN and CDR2 SVGIG (reference sequence). The length of the CDR3 is 12 residues. The CDR3 DNA follows: TGTGCCTTACAACAGGGGAACTATGGCTACACCTTC. Encoded protein: CALQQGNYGYTF.

The chain combines TRBV4-2 with TRBJ1-2, with TRBD1 identical over 11 bases. Trimming at V came to 0 bases and at J to 6 bases, leaving 6 bases not matched to a gene. CDR1 and CDR2 from the germline V gene are LGHNA and YNFKEQ. The CDR3 totals 16 residues. CDR3 sequence: CASSQDWLGQGDGYTF. The CDR3 DNA reads as TGTGCCAGCAGCCAAGATTGGTTGGGACAGGGGGATGGCTACACCTTC.

This chain links TRBV7-9 with TRBJ1-1; maybe TRBD1 (5 bases). V gave up 3 bases and J gave up 0 bases, with 8 bases separating them. Germline values: CDR1 SEHNR, CDR2 FQNEAQ (reference sequence). This CDR3 contains 14 residues. CDR3 protein: CASSLGVVNTEAFF. In DNA, the CDR3 is TGTGCCAGCAGCTTGGGGGTAGTGAACACTGAAGCTTTCTTT.

There are a few counts of this clone. This chain uses TRBV7-9 with TRBJ2-3, with D hard to call. Germline V gene data show CDR1 as SEHNR and CDR2 as FQNEAQ (reference sequence). The CDR3 is 15 residues long. The V end was cut by 5 bases, the J end by 4 bases, with 16 bases between. CDR3 DNA: TGTGCCAGCAGCCCCCCCGAAGGGCTCCCAGATACGCAGTATTTT. This codes for CASSPPEGLPDTQYF.

This clone has just one count. The chain joins TRBV7-9 to TRBJ2-7; 10 bases match TRBD1. Looked up from germline, CDR1 is SEHNR and CDR2 is FQNEAQ (reference sequence). Germline trimming cut 10 bases from V and 0 bases from J; bases unmatched to any gene: 6. This CDR3 spans 14 amino acids. CDR3 DNA sequence: TGTGCCAAGCCGGACAGGGGGAGCTCCTACGAGCAGTACGTC. Its protein is CAKPDRGSSYEQYV.